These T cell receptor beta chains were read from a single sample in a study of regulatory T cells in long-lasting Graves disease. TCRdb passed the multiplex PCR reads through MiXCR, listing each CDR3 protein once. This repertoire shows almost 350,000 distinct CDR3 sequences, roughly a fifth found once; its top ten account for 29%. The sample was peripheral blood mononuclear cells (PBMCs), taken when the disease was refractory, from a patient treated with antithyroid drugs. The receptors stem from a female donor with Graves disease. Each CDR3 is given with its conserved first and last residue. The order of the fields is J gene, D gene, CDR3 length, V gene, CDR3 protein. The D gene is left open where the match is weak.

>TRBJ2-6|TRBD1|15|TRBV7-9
CASSVQGSGANVLTF
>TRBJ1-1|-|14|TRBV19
CASKPGRVWPEAFF
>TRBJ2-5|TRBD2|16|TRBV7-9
CASSLVLAGNEETQYF
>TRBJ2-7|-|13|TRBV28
CASSFLTPVEQYF
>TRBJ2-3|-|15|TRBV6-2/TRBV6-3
CASSEAAGYTDTQYF
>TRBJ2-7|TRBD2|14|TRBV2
CASSWGGVLAGQYF
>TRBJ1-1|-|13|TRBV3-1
CASSPGPSVEAFF
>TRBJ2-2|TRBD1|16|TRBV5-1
CASSFSSQGIPGELFF
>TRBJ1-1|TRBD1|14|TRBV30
CASTEGQLRVEAFF
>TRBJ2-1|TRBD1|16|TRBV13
CASSQSGTGDINEQFF
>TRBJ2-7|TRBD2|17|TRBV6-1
CASSPFGSGNPPYEQYF
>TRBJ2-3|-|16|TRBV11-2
CASSLLLRLRTDTQYF
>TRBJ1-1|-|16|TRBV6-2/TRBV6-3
CASSSPHRSRATEAFF
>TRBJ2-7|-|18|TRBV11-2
CASSLDGIRGRGYYEQYF
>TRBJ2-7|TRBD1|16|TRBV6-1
CASSRTGTGGAYEQYF
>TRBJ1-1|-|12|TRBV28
CASSLGSTEAFF
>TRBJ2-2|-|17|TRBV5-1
CASSLAMTGLNTGELFF
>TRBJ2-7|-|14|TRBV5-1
CASSAQGIIYEQYF
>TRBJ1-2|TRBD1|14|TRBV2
CASSASGTGYGYTF
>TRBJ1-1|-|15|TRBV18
CASSPQGSGLAEAFF
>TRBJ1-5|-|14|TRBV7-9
CASSLMYSNQPQHF
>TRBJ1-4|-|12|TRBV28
CASSLPGDGMMF
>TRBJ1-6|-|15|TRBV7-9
CASSFAGTPISPLHF
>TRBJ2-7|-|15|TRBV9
CASSATVTFSYEQYF
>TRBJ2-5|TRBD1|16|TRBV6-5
CASSYPRGTGDETQYF
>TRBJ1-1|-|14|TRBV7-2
CASSLNLFRVEAFF
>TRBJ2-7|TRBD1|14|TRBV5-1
CASSLQQGGDEQYF